This T cell receptor beta chain came from a study of T cells after posttransplantation cyclophosphamide. The protocol was immunoSEQ multiplex PCR, while the TCRdb copy is restricted to in-frame clones and leaves out a portion. The sample shows about 24,000 clones, none of them appearing just once. This clone was seen at least ten times. Its antigen is still unknown. The CDR3 has 16 amino acids. Germline assignment: CDR1 SNHLY and CDR2 FYNNEI. The J segment lost 7 bases and the V segment lost 2 bases, leaving 11 bases of the junction unmatched. Notes on the study in general: Later post-transplant blood repertoires were often dominated by donor CD8+ memory clones. After PTCy, TRB diversity resembled that of CNI/methotrexate controls. Blood and skin or GI T cell repertoires showed limited TRB overlap.

V usage is TRBV2 and J usage is TRBJ2-1; the match to TRBD1 covers 7 bases. Sequenced sample: PBMCs. The sequence came from a woman in her fifties or sixties in good health, CMV-negative, and a related stem cell transplant donor. DNA of the CDR3: TGTGCCAGCAGTGAATTTGGAACAGGGGTAAGGAATGAGCAGTTCTTC. It encodes CASSEFGTGVRNEQFF.